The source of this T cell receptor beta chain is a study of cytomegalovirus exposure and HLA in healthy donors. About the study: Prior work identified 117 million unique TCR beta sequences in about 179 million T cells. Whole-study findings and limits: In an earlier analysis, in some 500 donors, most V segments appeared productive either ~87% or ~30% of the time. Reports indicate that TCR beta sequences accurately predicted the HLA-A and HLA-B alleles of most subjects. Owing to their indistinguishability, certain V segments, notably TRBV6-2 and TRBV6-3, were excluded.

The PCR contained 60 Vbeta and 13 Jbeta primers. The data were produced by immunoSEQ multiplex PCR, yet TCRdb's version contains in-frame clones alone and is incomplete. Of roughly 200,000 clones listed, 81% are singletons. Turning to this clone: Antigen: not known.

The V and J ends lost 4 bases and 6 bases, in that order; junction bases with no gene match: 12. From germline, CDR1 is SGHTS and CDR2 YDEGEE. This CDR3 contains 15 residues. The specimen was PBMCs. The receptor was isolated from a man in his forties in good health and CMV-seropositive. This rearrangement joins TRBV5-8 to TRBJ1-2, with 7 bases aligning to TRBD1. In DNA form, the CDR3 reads TGTGCCAGCAGCCCTTGGATGACAGGGACCCATGGCTACACCTTC. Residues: CASSPWMTGTHGYTF.